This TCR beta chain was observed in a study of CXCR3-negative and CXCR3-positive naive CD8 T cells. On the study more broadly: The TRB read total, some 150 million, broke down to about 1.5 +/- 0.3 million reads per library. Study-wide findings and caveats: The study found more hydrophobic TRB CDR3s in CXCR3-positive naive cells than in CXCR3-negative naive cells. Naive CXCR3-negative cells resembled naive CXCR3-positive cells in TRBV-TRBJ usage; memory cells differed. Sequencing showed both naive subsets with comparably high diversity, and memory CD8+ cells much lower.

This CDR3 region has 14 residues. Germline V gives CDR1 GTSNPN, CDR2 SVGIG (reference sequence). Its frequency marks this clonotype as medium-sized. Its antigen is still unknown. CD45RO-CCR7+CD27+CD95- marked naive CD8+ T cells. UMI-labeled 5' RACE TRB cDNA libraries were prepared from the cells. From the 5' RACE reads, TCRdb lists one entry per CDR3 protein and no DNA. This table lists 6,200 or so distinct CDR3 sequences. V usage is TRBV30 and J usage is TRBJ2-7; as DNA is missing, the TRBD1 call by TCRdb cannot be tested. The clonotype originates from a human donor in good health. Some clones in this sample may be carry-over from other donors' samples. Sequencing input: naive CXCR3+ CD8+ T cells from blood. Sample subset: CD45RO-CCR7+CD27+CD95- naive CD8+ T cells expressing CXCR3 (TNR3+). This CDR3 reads CTWNPAPGGYEQYF. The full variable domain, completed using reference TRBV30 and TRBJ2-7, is SQTIHQWPATLVQPVGSPLSLECTVEGTSNPNLYWYRQAAGRGLQLLFYSVGIGQISSEVPQNLSASRPQDRQFILSSKKLLLSDSGFYLCTWNPAPGGYEQYFGPGTRLTVT.